The rows below give T cell receptor beta chains drawn from one sample of a study of T-cell memory formation after mild COVID-19. TCRdb re-called the 5' RACE reads with MiXCR, one entry per CDR3 protein. This table has under 650,000 distinct CDR3 sequences, approximately 19% appearing once. Sample: PBMCs or a T cell subset sorted from them (not recorded which). The receptors were gathered from an adult woman who had mild COVID-19 (a few samples of this study predate the infection). Cell type and time point are not known. Both conserved end residues are part of each CDR3. A D gene is named only where the DNA matches it firmly.

CDR3	D	J	V
CAWSDPPSGAGNIQYF	.	TRBJ2-4	TRBV30
CASSKRTGNTGELFF	TRBD1	TRBJ2-2	TRBV6-1
CASGQTSGGSFGETQYF	TRBD2	TRBJ2-5	TRBV12-5
CASSLIPGTGEPDTQYF	TRBD1	TRBJ2-3	TRBV12-3/TRBV12-4
CATSDSALEAQHF	.	TRBJ1-5	TRBV24-1
CSANLHYGEQYF	.	TRBJ2-7	TRBV29-1
CSARKDQFYNEQFF	.	TRBJ2-1	TRBV29-1
CASSLTGTEETQYF	TRBD1	TRBJ2-5	TRBV13
CASRSIRSSTDTQYF	.	TRBJ2-3	TRBV2
CSARDRGGASDTQYF	.	TRBJ2-3	TRBV20-1
CASDMTGNTIYF	.	TRBJ1-3	TRBV30
CASSLEHSNQPQHF	.	TRBJ1-5	TRBV5-5
CASSVEAGAQETQYF	.	TRBJ2-5	TRBV9
CASSSPTRSSSTDTQYF	.	TRBJ2-3	TRBV12-3/TRBV12-4
CSAGYAKNIQYF	.	TRBJ2-4	TRBV20-1
CASSPRDIAYEQYF	.	TRBJ2-7	TRBV18
CASSTEAGAKETQYF	.	TRBJ2-5	TRBV12-3/TRBV12-4
CASSLAGGGGSEQYF	.	TRBJ2-7	TRBV7-9
CASSLAPSGVHYEQYF	TRBD2	TRBJ2-7	TRBV13
CSAFRTGRNYGYTF	TRBD1	TRBJ1-2	TRBV20-1
CASSLGGGSWDEQFF	TRBD2	TRBJ2-1	TRBV7-9
CASSLTRDRMFGPYNEQFF	TRBD1	TRBJ2-1	TRBV7-9
CASTFSGSGELFF	.	TRBJ2-2	TRBV19
CASSRDVNTEAFF	.	TRBJ1-1	TRBV3-1
CASSFASYEQYF	.	TRBJ2-7	TRBV12-3/TRBV12-4
CSGRQGSYNEQFF	TRBD1	TRBJ2-1	TRBV29-1
CASNPTKLGQLAKNIQYF	.	TRBJ2-4	TRBV19
CASSLGASLATDTQYF	.	TRBJ2-3	TRBV5-1
CSRSRGLMNTEAFF	.	TRBJ1-1	TRBV20-1
CATSRDQGGPNTGELFF	TRBD2	TRBJ2-2	TRBV15
CASSLEARGGGLQDTQYF	.	TRBJ2-3	TRBV27
CATNKDRTFGIYNEQFF	TRBD1	TRBJ2-1	TRBV15
CASSPDLGEQYF	.	TRBJ2-7	TRBV5-1